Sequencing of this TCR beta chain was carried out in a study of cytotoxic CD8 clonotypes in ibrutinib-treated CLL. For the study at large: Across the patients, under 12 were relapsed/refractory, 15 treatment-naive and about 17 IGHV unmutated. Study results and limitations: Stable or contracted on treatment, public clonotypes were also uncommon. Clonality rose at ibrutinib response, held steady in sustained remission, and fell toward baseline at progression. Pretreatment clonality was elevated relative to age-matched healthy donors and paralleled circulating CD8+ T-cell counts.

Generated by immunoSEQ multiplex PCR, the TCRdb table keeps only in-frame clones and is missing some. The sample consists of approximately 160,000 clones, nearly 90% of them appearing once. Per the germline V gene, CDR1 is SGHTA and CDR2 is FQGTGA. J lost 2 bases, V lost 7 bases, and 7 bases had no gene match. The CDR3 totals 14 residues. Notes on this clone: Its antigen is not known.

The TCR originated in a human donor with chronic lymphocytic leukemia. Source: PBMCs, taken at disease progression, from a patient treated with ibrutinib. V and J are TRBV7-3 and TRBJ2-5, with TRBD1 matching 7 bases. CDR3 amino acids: CASTPGQPQETQYF. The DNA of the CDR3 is TGTGCCAGCACCCCGGGACAGCCACAAGAGACCCAGTACTTC.